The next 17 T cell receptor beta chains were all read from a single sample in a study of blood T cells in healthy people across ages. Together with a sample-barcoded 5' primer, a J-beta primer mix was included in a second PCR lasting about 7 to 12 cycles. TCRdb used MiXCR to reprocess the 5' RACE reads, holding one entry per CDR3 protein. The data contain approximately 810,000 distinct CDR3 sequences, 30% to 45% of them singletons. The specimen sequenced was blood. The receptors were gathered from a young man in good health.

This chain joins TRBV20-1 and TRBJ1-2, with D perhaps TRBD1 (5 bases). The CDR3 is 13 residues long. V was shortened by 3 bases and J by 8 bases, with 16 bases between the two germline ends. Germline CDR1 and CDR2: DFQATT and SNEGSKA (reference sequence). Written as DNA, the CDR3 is TGCAGTGCTAGTACAGGACGGGGTCGGGGCTACACCTTC. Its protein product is CSASTGRGRGYTF.

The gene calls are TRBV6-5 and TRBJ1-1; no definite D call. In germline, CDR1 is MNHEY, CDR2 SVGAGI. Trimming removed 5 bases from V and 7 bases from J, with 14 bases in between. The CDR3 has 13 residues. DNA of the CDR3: TGTGCCAGCAGTACGACCCGCATGGGTGAAGCTTTCTTT. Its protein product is CASSTTRMGEAFF.

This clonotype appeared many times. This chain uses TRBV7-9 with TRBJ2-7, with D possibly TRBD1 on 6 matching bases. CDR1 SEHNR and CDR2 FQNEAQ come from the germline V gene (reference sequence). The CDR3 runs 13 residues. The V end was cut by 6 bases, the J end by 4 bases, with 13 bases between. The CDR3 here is CASSPGHPYEQYF. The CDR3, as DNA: TGTGCCAGCAGTCCGGGACATCCATACGAGCAGTACTTC.

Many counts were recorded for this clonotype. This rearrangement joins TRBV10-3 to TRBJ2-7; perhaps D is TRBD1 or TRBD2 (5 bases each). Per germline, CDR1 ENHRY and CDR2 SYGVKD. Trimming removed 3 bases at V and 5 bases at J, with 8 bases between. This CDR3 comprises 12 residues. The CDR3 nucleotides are TGTGCCATCAGTGACCCGGGGCACGAGCAGTACTTC. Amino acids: CAISDPGHEQYF.

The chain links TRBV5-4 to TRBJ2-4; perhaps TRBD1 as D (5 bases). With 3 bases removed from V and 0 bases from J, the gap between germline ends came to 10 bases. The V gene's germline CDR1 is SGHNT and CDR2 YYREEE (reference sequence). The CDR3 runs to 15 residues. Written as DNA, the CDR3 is TGTGCCAGCAGCTCCAAGGGGCTAGCCAAAAACATTCAGTACTTC. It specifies CASSSKGLAKNIQYF.

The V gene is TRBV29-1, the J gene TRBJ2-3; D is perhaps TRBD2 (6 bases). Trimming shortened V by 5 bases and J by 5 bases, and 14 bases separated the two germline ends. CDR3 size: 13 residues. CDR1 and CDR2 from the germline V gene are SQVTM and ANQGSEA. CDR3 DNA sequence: TGCAGCGTTCGGGAGATGCGTGGAGATACGCAGTATTTT. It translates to CSVREMRGDTQYF.

CDR3 protein: CASSPLMTGNTEAFF. CDR3 bases: TGTGCCAGCAGCCCCCTTATGACAGGGAACACTGAAGCTTTCTTT. The chain has TRBV7-9 and TRBJ1-1; D might be TRBD1 (6 bases). Trimming took off 5 bases at V and 1 base at J, with 14 bases between the two ends. This CDR3 region has 15 residues. Germline assignment: CDR1 SEHNR and CDR2 FQNEAQ (reference sequence).

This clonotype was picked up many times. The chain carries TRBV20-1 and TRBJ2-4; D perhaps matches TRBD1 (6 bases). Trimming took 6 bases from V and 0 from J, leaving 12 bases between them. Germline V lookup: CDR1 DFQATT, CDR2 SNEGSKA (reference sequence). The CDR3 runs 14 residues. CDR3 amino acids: CSAPPGAAKNIQYF. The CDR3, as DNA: TGCAGTGCGCCCCCAGGGGCAGCCAAAAACATTCAGTACTTC.

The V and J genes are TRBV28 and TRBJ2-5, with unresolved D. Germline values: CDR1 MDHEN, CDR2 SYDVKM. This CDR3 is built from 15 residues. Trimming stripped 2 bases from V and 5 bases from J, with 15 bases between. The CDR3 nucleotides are TGTGCCAGCAGTTTAACGCCGGGCCCAACCGAGACCCAGTACTTC. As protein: CASSLTPGPTETQYF.

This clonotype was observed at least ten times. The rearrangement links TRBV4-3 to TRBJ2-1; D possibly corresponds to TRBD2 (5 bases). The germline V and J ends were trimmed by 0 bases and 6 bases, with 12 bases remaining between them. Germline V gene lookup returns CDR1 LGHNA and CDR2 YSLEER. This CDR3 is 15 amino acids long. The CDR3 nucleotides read TGCGCCAGCAGCCAAGATGCGGGTACGGGCAATGAGCAGTTCTTC. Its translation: CASSQDAGTGNEQFF.

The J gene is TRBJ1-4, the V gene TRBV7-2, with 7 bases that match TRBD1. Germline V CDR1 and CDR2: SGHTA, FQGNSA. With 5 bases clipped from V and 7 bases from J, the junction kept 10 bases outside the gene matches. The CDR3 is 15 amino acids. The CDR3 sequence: CASSPATGRTEKLFF. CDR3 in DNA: TGTGCCAGCAGCCCTGCGACAGGGAGAACTGAAAAACTGTTTTTT.

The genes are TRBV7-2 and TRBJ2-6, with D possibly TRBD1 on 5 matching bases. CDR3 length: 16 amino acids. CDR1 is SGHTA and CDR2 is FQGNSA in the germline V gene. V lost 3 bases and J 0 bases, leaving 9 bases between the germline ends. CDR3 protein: CASSLGLNSGANVLTF. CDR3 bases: TGTGCCAGCAGCTTGGGGCTGAACTCTGGGGCCAACGTCCTGACTTTC.

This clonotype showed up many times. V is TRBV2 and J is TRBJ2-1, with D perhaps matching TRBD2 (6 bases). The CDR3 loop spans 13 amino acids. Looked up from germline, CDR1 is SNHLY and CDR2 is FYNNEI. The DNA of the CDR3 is TGTGCTACTTTCGTTCTCCGGGACTATGAGCAGTTCTTC. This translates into CATFVLRDYEQFF. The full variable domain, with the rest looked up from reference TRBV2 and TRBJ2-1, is EPEVTQTPSHQVTQMGQEVILRCVPISNHLYFYWYRQILGQKVEFLVSFYNNEISEKSEIFDDQFSVERPDGSNFTLKIRSTKLEDSAMYFCATFVLRDYEQFFGPGTRLTVL.

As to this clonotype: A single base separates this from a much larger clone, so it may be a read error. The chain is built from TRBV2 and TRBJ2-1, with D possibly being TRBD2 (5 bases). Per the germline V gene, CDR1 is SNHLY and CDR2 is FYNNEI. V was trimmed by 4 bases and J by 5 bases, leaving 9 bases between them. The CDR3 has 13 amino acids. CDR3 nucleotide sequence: TGTGCCAGCAGTGGTGGACTGGACAATGAGCAGTTCTTC. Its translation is CASSGGLDNEQFF. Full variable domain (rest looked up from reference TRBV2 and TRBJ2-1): EPEVTQTPSHQVTQMGQEVILRCVPISNHLYFYWYRQILGQKVEFLVSFYNNEISEKSEIFDDQFSVERPDGSNFTLKIRSTKLEDSAMYFCASSGGLDNEQFFGPGTRLTVL.

The CDR3 nucleotides read TGTGCCAGCAGTTCACCCTATATTGTCGACAGCGACAATGAGCAGTACTTC. Protein: CASSSPYIVDSDNEQYF. This chain joins TRBV12-3 or TRBV12-4 and TRBJ2-5; weak D call: TRBD1 (5 bases). The CDR3 is 17 amino acids. Between the trimmed V and J ends, which lost 4 bases and 11 bases, there was a span of 29 bases.

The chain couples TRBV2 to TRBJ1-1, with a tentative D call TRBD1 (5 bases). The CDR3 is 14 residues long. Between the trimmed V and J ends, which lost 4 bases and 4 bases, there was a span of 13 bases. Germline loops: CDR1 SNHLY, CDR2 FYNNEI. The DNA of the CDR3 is TGTGCCAGCAGTGCTTTGGAGGGGATCACTGAAGCTTTCTTT. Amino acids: CASSALEGITEAFF. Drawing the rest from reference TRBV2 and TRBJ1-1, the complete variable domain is EPEVTQTPSHQVTQMGQEVILRCVPISNHLYFYWYRQILGQKVEFLVSFYNNEISEKSEIFDDQFSVERPDGSNFTLKIRSTKLEDSAMYFCASSALEGITEAFFGQGTRLTVV.

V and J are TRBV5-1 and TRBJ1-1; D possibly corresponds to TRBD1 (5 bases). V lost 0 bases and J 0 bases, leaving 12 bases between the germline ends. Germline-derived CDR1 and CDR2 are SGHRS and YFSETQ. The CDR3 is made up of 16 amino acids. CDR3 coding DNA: TGCGCCAGCAGCTTGGATGCCAGGGTGGTGAACACTGAAGCTTTCTTT. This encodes CASSLDARVVNTEAFF.